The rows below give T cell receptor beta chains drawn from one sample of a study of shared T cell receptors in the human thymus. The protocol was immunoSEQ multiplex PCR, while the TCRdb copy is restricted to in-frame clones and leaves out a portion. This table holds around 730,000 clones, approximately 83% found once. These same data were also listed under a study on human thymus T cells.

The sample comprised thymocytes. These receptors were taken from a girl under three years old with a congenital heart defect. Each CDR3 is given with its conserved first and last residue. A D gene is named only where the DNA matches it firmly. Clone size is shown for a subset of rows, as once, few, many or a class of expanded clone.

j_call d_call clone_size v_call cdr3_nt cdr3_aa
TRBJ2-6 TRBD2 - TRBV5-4 TGTGCCAGCAGCTGGACTAGGGGAGACTCTGGGGCCAACGTCCTGACTTTC CASSWTRGDSGANVLTF
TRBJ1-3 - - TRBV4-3 TGCGCCAGCAGCCAAGCGACCACAGGGTGGGGAAACACCATATATTTT CASSQATTGWGNTIYF
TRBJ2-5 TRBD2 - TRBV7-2 TGTGCCAGCAGCTTAAAGGTCCGGGGGGAGGATGAGACCCAGTACTTC CASSLKVRGEDETQYF
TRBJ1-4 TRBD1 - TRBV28 TGTGCCAGCAGTGGGACAGTGAGGTTGTGGGAAAAACTGTTTTTT CASSGTVRLWEKLFF
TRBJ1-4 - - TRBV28 TGTGCCAGCAGTTACGACAGGAGGAGACATAATGAAAAACTGTTTTTT CASSYDRRRHNEKLFF
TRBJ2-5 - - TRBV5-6 TGTGCCAGCAGCTTTCCACCGCACCGGGCATCCGAGGGAGAGACCCAGTACTTC CASSFPPHRASEGETQYF
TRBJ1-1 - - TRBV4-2 TGTGCCAGCAGCCAAGAGGAGGCGCGTGGCACTGAAGCTTTCTTT CASSQEEARGTEAFF
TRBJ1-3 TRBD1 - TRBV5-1 TGCGCCAGCAGCGCTACAGGGGGCTCTGGAAACACCATATATTTT CASSATGGSGNTIYF
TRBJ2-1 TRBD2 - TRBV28 TGTGCCAGCAACCCCGGGGGGGATGAGCAGTTCTTC CASNPGGDEQFF
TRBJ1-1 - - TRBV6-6 TGTGCCAGCCAATGGGGCGCTGAAGCTTTCTTT CASQWGAEAFF
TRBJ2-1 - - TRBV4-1 TGCGCCAGCAGCCAAGAAATCCCCCCCAGCTCCTACAATGAGCAGTTCTTC CASSQEIPPSSYNEQFF
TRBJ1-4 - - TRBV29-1 TGCAGCGCCACGTCGGGGGCAACTAATGAAAAACTGTTTTTT CSATSGATNEKLFF
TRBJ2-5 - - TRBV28 TGTGCCAGCCGAGAAGAGGGCAGGGGCCATAGGACCCAGTACTTC CASREEGRGHRTQYF
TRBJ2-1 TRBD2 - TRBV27 TGTGCCAGCAGTCCCCGTCGACTAGCCAGATCCTACAATGAGCAGTTCTTC CASSPRRLARSYNEQFF
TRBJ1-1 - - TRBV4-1 TGCGCCAGCAGCCAACCGACAGAAAAGAACACTGAAGCTTTCTTT CASSQPTEKNTEAFF
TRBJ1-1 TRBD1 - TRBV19 TGTGCCAGTAGTATACAGGGGGAGAACACTGAAGCTTTCTTT CASSIQGENTEAFF
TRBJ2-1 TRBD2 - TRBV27 TGTGCCAGCAGGGTCGGGACTAGCGGGACCGATGAGCAGTTCTTC CASRVGTSGTDEQFF
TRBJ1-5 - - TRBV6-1 TGTGCCAGCGTCACGGAGTATAGCAATCAGCCCCAGCATTTT CASVTEYSNQPQHF
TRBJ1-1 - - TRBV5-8 TGTGCCAGCAGCACATGTACTGAAGCTTTCTTT CASSTCTEAFF
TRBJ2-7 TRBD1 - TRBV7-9 TGTGCCAGCGGATCGGGACAGTCTAAGAAGCAGTACTTC CASGSGQSKKQYF
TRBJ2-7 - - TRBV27 TGTGCCAGCAGTTTATGTTCCAGTCCCCCCTACGAGCAGTACTTC CASSLCSSPPYEQYF
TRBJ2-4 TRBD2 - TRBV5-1 TGCGCCAGCAGCTCCACGACTAGCGGGGGGCCTACGAGTTCGGTGTTAGCCAAAAACATTCAGTACTTC CASSSTTSGGPTSSVLAKNIQYF
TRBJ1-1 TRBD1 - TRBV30 TGTGCCTGTCGACAGGGTCCTGAAGCTTTCTTT CACRQGPEAFF
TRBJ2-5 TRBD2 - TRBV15 TGTGCCACCAGCAGATCAACTAGCGGGGGTCCCCAAGAGACCCAGTACTTC CATSRSTSGGPQETQYF
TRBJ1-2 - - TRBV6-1 TGTGCCAGCAGCCTCGACAGGAGCTATGGCTACACCTTC CASSLDRSYGYTF
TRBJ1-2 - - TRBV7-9 TGTGCCAGCAGCTTTAGCCGAGTCTCCTATGGCTACACCTTC CASSFSRVSYGYTF
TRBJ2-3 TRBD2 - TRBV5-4 TGTGCCAGCAGCTTGGTCTGGCAGCGGGGGATCCATACGCAGTATTTT CASSLVWQRGIHTQYF
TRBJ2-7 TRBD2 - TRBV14 TGTGCCAGCAGCCAAGATGAGGAGCGGGGGTACTACGAGCAGTACTTC CASSQDEERGYYEQYF
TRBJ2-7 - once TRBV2 TGTGCCAGCAGTCAAGAGCTCCCCTACGAGCAGTACTTC CASSQELPYEQYF
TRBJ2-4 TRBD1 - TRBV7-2 TGTGCCAGCAGCCCACGGACAGGGGGCCGATTCAAAAACATTCAGTACTTC CASSPRTGGRFKNIQYF
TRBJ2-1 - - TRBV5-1 TGCGCCAGCAGCCCGGGCCGGAACAGGGAGCGTGAGCAGTTCTTC CASSPGRNREREQFF
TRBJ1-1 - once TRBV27 TGTGCCAGCAGTCCGATCTTCCCAGGGGAAATGAACACTGAAGCTTTCTTT CASSPIFPGEMNTEAFF
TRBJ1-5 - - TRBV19 TGTGCCAGTAGCCCTCTAAATCAGCCCCAGCATTTT CASSPLNQPQHF
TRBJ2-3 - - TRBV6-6 TGTGCCAGCAGTGCGAAAACAGATACGCAGTATTTT CASSAKTDTQYF
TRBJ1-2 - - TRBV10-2 TGCGCCAGCAGACAGGGTCTTGATGGCTACACCTTC CASRQGLDGYTF
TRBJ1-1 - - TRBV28 TGTGCCAGCAGCCCCCCACAGTCGAACACTGAAGCTTTCTTT CASSPPQSNTEAFF
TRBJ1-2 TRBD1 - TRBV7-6 TGTGCCAGCAGCTTTTATTCCCGCCCAGGGGGCGCGGGCTACACCTTC CASSFYSRPGGAGYTF
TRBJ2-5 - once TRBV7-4 TGTGCCAGCAACATATGGGGGAGGGGGGACCTAAATCAAGAGACCCAGTACTTC CASNIWGRGDLNQETQYF
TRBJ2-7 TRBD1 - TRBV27 TGTGCCAGCGGGTCTCGGGCCCTAACCCGGGACAGGCAACCACCGGTCTCCTACGAGCAGTACTTC CASGSRALTRDRQPPVSYEQYF
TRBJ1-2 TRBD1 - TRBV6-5 TGTGCCAGCAGTTATTCACGGGACAGGGGGTATGGCTACACCTTC CASSYSRDRGYGYTF
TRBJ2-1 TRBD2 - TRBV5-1 TGCGCCAGCAAGGCTAGCGGGTCCACCTACAATGAGCAGTTCTTC CASKASGSTYNEQFF
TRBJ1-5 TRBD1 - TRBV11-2 TGTGCCAGCAGCTTAGGTGGGACAGGGAATCAGCCCCAGCATTTT CASSLGGTGNQPQHF
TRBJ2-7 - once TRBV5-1 TGCGCCAGCAGCTTGGCCCACCCGAGCTCCTACGAGCAGTACTTC CASSLAHPSSYEQYF
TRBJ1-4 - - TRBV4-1 TGCGCCAGCAGCCAAGACCCCGGTGGCAGGGTAGATGAAAAACTGTTTTTT CASSQDPGGRVDEKLFF
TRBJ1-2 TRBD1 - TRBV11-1 TGTGCCAGCAGCCGGGACAGTAACTATGGCTACACCTTC CASSRDSNYGYTF
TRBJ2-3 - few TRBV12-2 TGTGCAAGTCGCTTAACTAGCGGGGGGCCAACAAGCACAGATACGCAGTATTTT CASRLTSGGPTSTDTQYF
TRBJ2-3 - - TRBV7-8 TGTGCCAGCAGCTACGACAGAACAGATACGCAGTATTTT CASSYDRTDTQYF
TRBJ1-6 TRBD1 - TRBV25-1 TGTGCCAGCAGGGATCATAATCCCGACAGGGCCCTCCACTTT CASRDHNPDRALHF
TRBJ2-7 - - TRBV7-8 TGTGCCAGCAGCTTAGTTTTCAGTCCTTGGCAGGGCTTAGACGAGCAGTACTTC CASSLVFSPWQGLDEQYF
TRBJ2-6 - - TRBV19 TGTGCCAGTATTATAAGCACAGAGAGCTCTGGGGCCAACGTCCTGACTTTC CASIISTESSGANVLTF
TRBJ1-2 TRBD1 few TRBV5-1 TGCGCCAGCAGCCCCATGGGACAGGGAGACTATGGCTACACCTTC CASSPMGQGDYGYTF
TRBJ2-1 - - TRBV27 TGTGCCAGCAGTAATGGAGTGAACAATGAGCAGTTCTTC CASSNGVNNEQFF
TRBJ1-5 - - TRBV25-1 TGTGCCAGCAGCGCCCCAGGGAGCAATCAGCCCCAGCATTTT CASSAPGSNQPQHF